This T cell receptor beta chain was recorded in a study of human T cells and chemical hapten exposure. Notes on the study in general: Expanded TCRs grouped into significantly more large CDR3 similarity clusters than controls produced.

The CDR3 totals 14 residues. Per the germline V gene, CDR1 is LNHDA and CDR2 is SQIVND (reference sequence). V lost 10 bases to trimming and J lost 2 bases, with 15 bases between them. TCRdb re-called the RACE reads through MiXCR, storing one row per CDR3 protein. Here the sample spans some 96,000 distinct CDR3 sequences, 9.3% being singletons. Time point: patch test 2, 6 weeks after DPC sensitization. Treatment reported: therapeutic diphenylcyclopropenone sensitization with weekly scalp DPC. This clonotype was seen only a few times. What it binds is not known. This specimen consisted of whole blood, obtained in connection with sensitization to the hapten diphenylcyclopropenone (DPC). This TCR was sampled from a woman between 35 and 50 years old with alopecia areata. Some clones in this sample may be carry-over from other donors' samples. The chain couples TRBV19 to TRBJ2-1; D may be TRBD2 (6 bases). In nucleotides, the CDR3 is TGTGCCACGGGGAGGAGCGGTCCCTACAATGAGCAGTTCTTC. Its translation: CATGRSGPYNEQFF.